This paragraph covers one T cell receptor (beta chain) sequence. The sample holds many counts of this clonotype. The antigen this receptor binds is unknown. It has no much larger one-base neighbor in the sample; base qualities were not kept. To prepare the library, RACE was applied. Instrument on record: NextSeq 500. During library preparation, unique molecular identifiers were attached to individual cDNA molecules so that TCRs could be counted in a quantitative, reproducible way. Each blood RNA sample was used to sequence both TCR alpha and TCR beta chains. On the authors' methods: The median number of TCRs per sample was 95,638, ranging from about 23,224 to 690,600. V, J and CDR3 annotation of the TCR reads was carried out using the Decombinator software suite. Every sample was subsampled to the same number of TCRs (28,000) for the PS versus PT1 abundance plots. Expanded TCRs were defined as absent before sensitization and observed at least eight times at the 2-week time point. TCRdb's own reprocessing of the public reads used fastp at Q25 and MiXCR and kept productive beta chains. Identical CDR3 protein sequences are pooled into one entry, listed with their most common genes and DNA. V and J calls and clone size were set by TCRdb, not the authors. Here the sample has 80,000 to 100,000 distinct CDR3 sequences; roughly 27% occur a single time. The top ten constitute about a tenth of the sample.

Read against the paper, the sample's time point label means: patch test 3, about 24 weeks after DPC sensitization. This specimen's treatment or condition label, per the study, means: therapeutic diphenylcyclopropenone sensitization with weekly scalp DPC. Blood at each patch-test visit was drawn before the patch test was applied. Eligible patients were aged 18 to 70, diagnosed with alopecia, deemed suitable for DPC therapy, and excluded if pregnant. Total RNA was extracted from unfractionated whole blood that had been collected in Tempus Blood RNA tubes. This sample is drawn from a study of human T cells and chemical hapten exposure (dated by TCRdb to about 2021). Study-wide context: For sensitization, 2% DPC in acetone was applied to a 2 cm by 2 cm area of upper inner arm skin. Patch tests used Finn chambers with 0.01% DPC on the upper back, scored after 6 days by International Contact Dermatitis Research Group standards. Blood for TCR sequencing was provided by twenty-nine alopecia patients at one to four time points (pre-sensitization, 2, 6 and 24 weeks). Blood was sampled from patients pre-sensitization (week 0) and at 2, 6 and about 24 weeks after DPC sensitization. Throughout the roughly 26-week study period, patients were also given weekly therapeutic DPC doses on the scalp. Peripheral blood TCR repertoire changes were tracked in vivo in alopecia patients during primary and secondary sensitization to the hapten diphenylcyclopropenone (DPC). The libraries were sequenced as a pool, and the TCR yield per sample differed mostly because of small variations in library volumes within the pool. The mostly female patient cohort included alopecia areata with under or over 50% scalp involvement, alopecia totalis and alopecia universalis. The paper's findings and limits, for the study overall: Significantly more large CDR3 similarity clusters were formed by expanded TCRs than by pre-sensitization or healthy control sets, consistent with antigen-driven responses. After repeated subsampling, the strength of the expansion versus patch-test correlation and the threshold at which it became significant changed. All patients had alopecia, a presumed autoimmune disease, so their immune response might differ from that of healthy individuals. Patch test score was positively correlated with the number of PT1 expanded TCRs, with significance at thresholds 8, 16 and 32 but not at 4. DPC sensitization did not change how many TCRs were above 1 in 1000 frequency, and no evidence was found of alterations in global repertoire structure.

Sequences were derived from whole blood, sampled in connection with sensitization to the hapten diphenylcyclopropenone (DPC). The sequence derives from a man aged 40-50 years with alopecia areata. Some clones in this sample may be carry-over from other donors' samples.

The base sequence is TGCAGTGCGGGGTCGGGGCGGGGAATGAACACTGAAGCTTTCTTT. The resulting protein is CSAGSGRGMNTEAFF. In this chain, TRBV20-1 is recombined with TRBJ1-1; tentative D gene TRBD1, with 5 bases matching. As encoded in the germline V gene (reference sequence), CDR1 is DFQATT while CDR2 is SNEGSKA. Trimming takes 6 bases from V and 0 bases from J, and the germline ends sit 17 bases apart. The CDR3 holds 15 amino acids from the cysteine to the phenylalanine. Left in the record is the CDR3 DNA by itself, 45 bases read in frame from the first base.